The 8 T cell receptor beta chains listed next were all sequenced from one sample in a study of radiation and T cells in renal cell carcinoma (dated by TCRdb to about 2020). Receptor amplification or capture employed the immunoSEQ multiplex PCR assay. TCRdb's version of the immuneACCESS table is confined to in-frame rearrangements and falls short of the full clone set. An unresolved V gene accounts for under half of the shortfall where checked; the remainder is of unknown origin. The table for this sample lists around 140,000 clones; about 88% of them were counted only once. The ten largest clonotypes hold roughly 4% of the sample. The time point tag for this specimen amounts to: baseline pretreatment blood. Explained via the paper, the treatment or condition label denotes: 15 Gy SBRT to primary tumor, nephrectomy 4 weeks later. The starting material was blood, obtained from a patient whose treatment included radiotherapy and nephrectomy. Receptors originate from an older woman with renal cell carcinoma.

The chain employs TRBV9 and TRBJ1-2, with TRBD1 matching 10 bases. From germline, CDR1 is SGDLS and CDR2 YYNGEE. The length of the CDR3 is 14 residues. J was trimmed by 2 bases and V by 4 bases; bases with no gene match: 2. The CDR3 loop is CASSPGQGNYGYTF. The CDR3, as DNA: TGTGCCAGCAGCCCGGGACAGGGGAACTATGGCTACACCTTC.

J is TRBJ1-4 and V is TRBV15, with D uncertain. The V gene lost 1 base and the J gene lost 8 bases, with 14 bases spanning the gap. Germline loops: CDR1 LNHNV, CDR2 YYDKDF (reference sequence). This CDR3 spans 15 amino acids. CDR3 region: CATSRAPGVEEKLFF. The CDR3, as DNA: TGTGCCACCAGCAGAGCTCCCGGGGTTGAGGAAAAACTGTTTTTT.

The chain has TRBV11-2 and TRBJ2-5, with 7 nucleotides matching TRBD1. Germline V lookup: CDR1 SGHAT, CDR2 FQNNGV. V shed 5 bases and J 4 bases; nucleotides not matched to a gene: 13. The CDR3 covers 16 residues. The chain's CDR3 is CASSVSTGPRGETQYF. The CDR3 DNA sequence: TGTGCCAGCAGCGTATCGACAGGGCCTCGGGGAGAGACCCAGTACTTC.

The rearrangement joins TRBV6-4 to TRBJ1-1; 11 nucleotides agree with TRBD1. The germline gives CDR1 MRHNA, CDR2 SNTAGT. This CDR3 is built from 16 residues. The junction had 10 bases not matched to a gene; V was cut back by 5 bases and J by 5 bases. CDR3 DNA: TGTGCCAGCAGTCTTACTACCGGGACAGGGGGAACTGAAGCTTTCTTT. It encodes CASSLTTGTGGTEAFF.

The V gene is TRBV6-5, the J gene TRBJ2-7; 7 bases map to TRBD1. The length of the CDR3 is 15 residues. The J segment lost 7 bases and the V segment lost 2 bases, leaving 11 bases of the junction unmatched. CDR1 is MNHEY and CDR2 is SVGAGI in the germline V gene. Here the CDR3 DNA reads TGTGCCAGCAGTTACGCCGACAGGGCCTCTGGGGAGCAGTACTTC. Its protein is CASSYADRASGEQYF.

The J gene is TRBJ1-3, the V gene TRBV14, with 8 bases that match TRBD1. Germline loops: CDR1 SGHDN, CDR2 FVKESK. The CDR3 contains 16 residues. J lost 4 bases, V lost 4 bases, and 9 bases had no gene match. The DNA for the CDR3 is TGTGCCAGCAGCCTGAGACAGGGGATTTACGGAAACACCATATATTTT. As protein: CASSLRQGIYGNTIYF.

The genes are TRBV5-1 and TRBJ1-6; D not certain. V lost 5 bases to trimming and J lost 6 bases, with 15 bases between them. The germline gives CDR1 SGHRS, CDR2 YFSETQ. CDR3 size: 15 residues. The CDR3 protein is CASREQDLGNSPLHF. CDR3 coding DNA: TGCGCCAGCAGGGAGCAGGATTTGGGTAATTCACCCCTCCACTTT.

This rearrangement joins TRBV18 to TRBJ1-5, with a tentative D call TRBD1 (5 bases). This CDR3 comprises 14 residues. Germline loops: CDR1 KGHSH, CDR2 LQKENI. Trimming pared 2 bases from V and 3 bases from J, leaving 8 bases between. CDR3 nucleotides: TGTGCCAGCTCACCATCAGGGTCCAATCAGCCCCAGCATTTT. Translated: CASSPSGSNQPQHF.